One sample yielded the 2 T cell receptor beta chains listed below, sequenced in a study of CD8+CD57+ T cells in acquired aplastic anemia. Template material for TCR beta VDJ and CDR3 profiling consisted of genomic DNA. MiXCR was run by TCRdb on the reads, yielding one entry per CDR3 protein. This sample has some 170,000 distinct CDR3 sequences, with 47% found just once. Individuals selected for sequencing had exhibited CD8+CD57+ cell expansion on flow cytometry. Sequenced material: sorted CD4+, CD8+, or CD8+CD57+ T cells (not recorded which) from PBMCs. The receptors shown here come from a human donor with aplastic anemia.

This clonotype was detected many times. The genes are TRBV14 and TRBJ1-1; perhaps TRBD1 as D (5 bases). The CDR3 is made up of 13 amino acids. Germline V gene lookup returns CDR1 SGHDN and CDR2 FVKESK. Trimming pared 0 bases from V and 10 bases from J, leaving 12 bases between. The CDR3 sequence is CASSQDRGVVAFF. In DNA form, the CDR3 reads TGTGCCAGCAGCCAAGATAGAGGGGTTGTAGCTTTCTTT. Based on the CDR3 plus reference TRBV14 and TRBJ1-1, the full variable domain is EAGVTQFPSHSVIEKGQTVTLRCDPISGHDNLYWYRRVMGKEIKFLLHFVKESKQDESGMPNNRFLAERTGGTYSTLKVQPAELEDSGVYFCASSQDRGVVAFFGQGTRLTVV.

This clonotype has at least ten counts. V is TRBV5-1 and J is TRBJ2-5; D is ambiguous. V gave up 4 bases and J gave up 2 bases, with 12 bases separating them. Germline lookup yields CDR1 SGHRS and CDR2 YFSETQ. The CDR3 runs 14 residues. The CDR3 is CASSNPAGQETQYF. The DNA of the CDR3 is TGCGCCAGCAGCAATCCCGCCGGGCAAGAGACCCAGTACTTC.